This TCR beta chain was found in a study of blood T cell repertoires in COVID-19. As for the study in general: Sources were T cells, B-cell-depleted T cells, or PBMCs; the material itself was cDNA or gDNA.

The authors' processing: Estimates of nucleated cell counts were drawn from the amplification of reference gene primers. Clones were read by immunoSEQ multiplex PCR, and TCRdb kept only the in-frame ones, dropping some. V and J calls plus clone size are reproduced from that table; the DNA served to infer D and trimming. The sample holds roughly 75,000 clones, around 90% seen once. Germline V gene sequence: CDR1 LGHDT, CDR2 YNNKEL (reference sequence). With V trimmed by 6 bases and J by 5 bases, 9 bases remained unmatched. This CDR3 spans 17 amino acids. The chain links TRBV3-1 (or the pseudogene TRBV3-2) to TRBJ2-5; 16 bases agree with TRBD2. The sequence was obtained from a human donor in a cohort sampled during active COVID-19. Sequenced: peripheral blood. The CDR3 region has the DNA TGTGCCAGCAGAGGGACTAGCGGGGGGGGACATTCGGAGACCCAGTACTTC. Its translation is CASRGTSGGGHSETQYF.